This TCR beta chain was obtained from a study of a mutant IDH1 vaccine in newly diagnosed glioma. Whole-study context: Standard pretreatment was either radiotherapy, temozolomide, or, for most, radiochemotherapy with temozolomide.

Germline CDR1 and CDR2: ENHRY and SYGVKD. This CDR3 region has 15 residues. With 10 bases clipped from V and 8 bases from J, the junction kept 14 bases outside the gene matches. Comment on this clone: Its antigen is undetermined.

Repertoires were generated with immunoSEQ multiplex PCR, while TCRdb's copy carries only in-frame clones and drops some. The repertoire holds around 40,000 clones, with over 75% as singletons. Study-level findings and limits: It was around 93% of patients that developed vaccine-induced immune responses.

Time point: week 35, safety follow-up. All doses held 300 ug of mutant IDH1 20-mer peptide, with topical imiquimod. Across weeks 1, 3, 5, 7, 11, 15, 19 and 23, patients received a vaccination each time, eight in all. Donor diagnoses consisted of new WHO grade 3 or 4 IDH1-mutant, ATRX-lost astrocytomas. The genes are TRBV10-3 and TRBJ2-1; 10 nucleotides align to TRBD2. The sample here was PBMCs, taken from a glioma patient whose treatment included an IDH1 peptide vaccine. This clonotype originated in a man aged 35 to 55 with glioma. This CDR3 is CATLTSGWAEDEQFF. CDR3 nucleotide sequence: TGTGCCACCCTGACTAGCGGGTGGGCGGAAGATGAGCAGTTCTTC.